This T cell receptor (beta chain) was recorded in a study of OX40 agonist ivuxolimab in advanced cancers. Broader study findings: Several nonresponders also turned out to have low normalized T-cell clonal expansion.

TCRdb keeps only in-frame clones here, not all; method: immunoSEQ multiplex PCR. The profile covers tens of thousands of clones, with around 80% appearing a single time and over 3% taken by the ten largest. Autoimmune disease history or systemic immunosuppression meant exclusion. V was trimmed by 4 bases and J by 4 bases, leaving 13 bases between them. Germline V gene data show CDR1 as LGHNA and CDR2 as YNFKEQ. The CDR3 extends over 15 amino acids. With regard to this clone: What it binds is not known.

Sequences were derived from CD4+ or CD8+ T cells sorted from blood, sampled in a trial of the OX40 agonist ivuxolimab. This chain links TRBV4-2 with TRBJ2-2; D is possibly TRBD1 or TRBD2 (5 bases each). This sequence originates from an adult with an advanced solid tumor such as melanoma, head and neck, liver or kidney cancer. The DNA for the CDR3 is TGTGCCAGCAGCCGGGACGGTCGACCCACCGGGGAGCTGTTTTTT. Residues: CASSRDGRPTGELFF.